The 20 T cell receptor beta chains below come from one sample, sequenced in a study of Graves' ophthalmopathy and Graves' hyperthyroidism. RNA served as the template for amplifying TCR beta CDR3 regions. HTBI primers were employed in first-round RT-PCR, then a second-round multiplex PCR followed. TCRdb analysed the multiplex PCR reads with MiXCR anew, one entry per CDR3 protein. This table has 660,000 or so distinct CDR3 sequences, about 40% appearing once. The source material was peripheral blood. Source of these receptors: an adult man with Graves' ophthalmopathy.

This clonotype has ten or more counts. The rearrangement uses TRBV5-6 and TRBJ1-5, with TRBD1 matching 11 bases. Germline lookup yields CDR1 SGHDT and CDR2 YYEEEE. The CDR3 loop spans 15 amino acids. The ends lost 3 bases at V and 6 bases at J; junction bases unmatched: 5. In nucleotides, the CDR3 is TGTGCCAGCAGCTCGGACAGGGGGCTTAGTCAGCCCCAGCATTTT. It is translated as CASSSDRGLSQPQHF.

This clonotype was picked up a small number of times. The chain combines TRBV4-2 with TRBJ2-7, with D hard to call. This CDR3 has 13 residues. Trimming took off 5 bases at V and 0 bases at J, with 8 bases between the two ends. Germline loops: CDR1 LGHNA, CDR2 YNFKEQ. CDR3: CASSDSPSYEQYF. The CDR3 nucleotides read TGTGCCAGCAGCGATTCTCCCTCCTACGAGCAGTACTTC.

The V gene is TRBV11-3, the J gene TRBJ1-2; 8 bases agree with TRBD1. CDR3 length: 18 amino acids. Germline trimming cut 5 bases from V and 2 bases from J; bases unmatched to any gene: 16. CDR1 and CDR2 (germline): SGHNT, YENEEA. The CDR3 reads CASSQDKGRGRGNYGYTF. The CDR3 nucleotides read TGTGCCAGCAGCCAAGATAAGGGCAGGGGGCGGGGGAACTATGGCTACACCTTC. Full variable domain (outside the CDR3, taken from reference TRBV11-3 and TRBJ1-2): EAGVVQSPRYKIIEKKQPVAFWCNPISGHNTLYWYLQNLGQGPELLIRYENEEAVDDSQLPKDRFSAERLKGVDSTLKIQPAELGDSAVYLCASSQDKGRGRGNYGYTFGSGTRLTVV.

This clonotype has just one count. This rearrangement joins TRBV3-1 to TRBJ2-5, with 7 nucleotides matching TRBD2. Germline V gene sequence: CDR1 LGHDT, CDR2 YNNKEL (reference sequence). The CDR3 totals 14 residues. J was trimmed by 4 bases and V by 2 bases; bases with no gene match: 4. CDR3 in DNA: TGTGCCAGCAGCCAAAATACGGGGGGAGAGACCCAGTACTTC. It translates to CASSQNTGGETQYF.

As for this clonotype: One end of the junction is discordant with germline, which a read error may explain. In DNA, the CDR3 is TGTGCCGGCATATCAGGGTCTTCTGGAGACACCATATATTTT. It codes for CAGISGSSGDTIYF. V and J are TRBV7-2 and TRBJ1-3, with D perhaps matching TRBD1 (5 bases). This CDR3 has 14 residues. Germline assignment: CDR1 SGHTA and CDR2 FQGNSA.

This clonotype came up many times. The V gene is TRBV2, the J gene TRBJ2-7; a possible D gene is TRBD2 (5 bases). Trimming removed 6 bases from V and 3 bases from J, with 9 bases in between. The CDR3 is 12 amino acids. From germline, CDR1 is SNHLY and CDR2 FYNNEI. CDR3 residues: CASSNGVYEQYF. The CDR3 region has the DNA TGTGCCAGCAGCAACGGGGTCTACGAGCAGTACTTC.

This clonotype was seen repeatedly, ten times or more. The V call is TRBV10-3, the J call TRBJ1-3; no firm D call. The germline V gene encodes CDR1 ENHRY and CDR2 SYGVKD. The CDR3 covers 11 residues. The V and J ends lost 6 bases and 3 bases respectively, with 3 bases between them. The DNA for the CDR3 is TGTGCCATCAGGGGTGGAAACACCATATATTTT. Its translation is CAIRGGNTIYF.

This clonotype was recorded many times. The gene calls are TRBV20-1 and TRBJ1-6; tentatively, D is TRBD1 (6 bases). The CDR3 is made up of 15 amino acids. Germline V gene data show CDR1 as DFQATT and CDR2 as SNEGSKA (reference sequence). V lost 0 bases to trimming and J lost 8 bases, with 14 bases between them. For the CDR3, the DNA is TGCAGTGCTAGAGAGGCAGGGGAATTTGATTCACCCCTCCACTTT. This encodes CSAREAGEFDSPLHF.

This chain uses TRBV7-2 with TRBJ1-2, with D perhaps matching TRBD1 (6 bases). From germline, CDR1 is SGHTA and CDR2 FQGNSA. The ends were cut back, 2 bases at V and 2 bases at J, with 9 bases in the middle. The CDR3 has 14 residues. For the CDR3, the DNA is TGTGCCAGCAGCTTATTACAGGGAAACTATGGCTACACCTTC. The encoded protein is CASSLLQGNYGYTF.

The gene calls are TRBV29-1 and TRBJ1-2, with TRBD1 matching 7 bases. This CDR3 spans 11 amino acids. The J segment lost 8 bases and the V segment lost 8 bases, leaving 8 bases of the junction unmatched. Germline V gene lookup returns CDR1 SQVTM and CDR2 ANQGSEA. CDR3 loop: CSSLGTVGYTF. CDR3 sequence (DNA): TGCAGCTCACTGGGGACAGTCGGCTACACCTTC.

At least ten counts were recorded for this clonotype. This rearrangement joins TRBV2 to TRBJ1-2; D might be TRBD1 (5 bases). This CDR3 comprises 9 residues. Germline loops: CDR1 SNHLY, CDR2 FYNNEI. V was cut by 6 bases and J by 14 bases, with 10 bases left in between. CDR3 residues: CASREGWTF. The CDR3 DNA follows: TGTGCCAGCAGGGAGGGGTGGACCTTC.

In this sample, this clonotype turned up many times. The chain carries TRBV7-2 and TRBJ2-5, with D maybe TRBD1 (6 bases). The V gene's germline CDR1 is SGHTA and CDR2 FQGNSA. This CDR3 has 16 residues. V lost 2 bases and J lost 4, with 17 bases in between. The CDR3 is CASSLFGRGVIETQYF. Written as DNA, the CDR3 is TGTGCCAGCAGCTTATTTGGCAGGGGAGTTATAGAGACCCAGTACTTC.

This clonotype was seen many times. This chain connects TRBV5-1 to TRBJ1-1, with D possibly being TRBD1 (5 bases). Trimming left V 3 bases short and J 5 bases short, with 14 bases between. Germline lookup yields CDR1 SGHRS and CDR2 YFSETQ. CDR3 length: 14 amino acids. The CDR3: CASSSGGMRTEAFF. The CDR3 DNA reads TGCGCCAGCAGCTCTGGGGGGATGAGGACTGAAGCTTTCTTT.

The rearrangement uses TRBV6-5 and TRBJ2-5; D possibly corresponds to TRBD2 (5 bases). There are 14 residues in the CDR3. The V gene's germline CDR1 is MNHEY and CDR2 SVGAGI. Trimming pared 8 bases from V and 1 base from J, leaving 14 bases between. The CDR3 here is CASRRPEVQETQYF. Written as DNA, the CDR3 is TGTGCCAGCCGACGTCCGGAGGTCCAAGAGACCCAGTACTTC.

The table lists this clonotype with many counts. In DNA form, the CDR3 reads TGTGCCAGCAGTAAACAGGGGGATGGGGCCAACGTCCTGACTTTC. Encoded protein: CASSKQGDGANVLTF. The chain combines TRBV6-2 or TRBV6-3 with TRBJ2-6; TRBD1 aligns across 8 bases. Germline trimming cut 5 bases from V and 3 bases from J; bases unmatched to any gene: 3. CDR1 and CDR2 (germline): MNHEY, SVGEGT. The CDR3 has 15 residues.

This clonotype was picked up many times. An end of the junction does not agree with germline; a read error may underlie this. The rearrangement joins TRBV19 to TRBJ1-5, with D perhaps TRBD1 (5 bases). Germline V gene data show CDR1 as LNHDA and CDR2 as SQIVND (reference sequence). The CDR3 loop spans 12 amino acids. The CDR3 is CASSIDRAPPHF. In DNA form, the CDR3 reads TGTGCCAGTAGTATAGACAGGGCCCCCCCGCATTTT.

This clonotype has just a few counts. The genes are TRBV9 and TRBJ2-5, with TRBD2 as a possible D gene (6 bases). The germline V and J ends were trimmed by 0 bases and 2 bases, with 8 bases remaining between them. Germline-derived CDR1 and CDR2 are SGDLS and YYNGEE. The CDR3 spans 14 residues. The CDR3: CASSVGGVQETQYF. As DNA, the CDR3 is TGTGCCAGCAGCGTAGGCGGGGTACAAGAGACCCAGTACTTC.

Many counts were recorded for this clonotype. This chain joins TRBV4-1 and TRBJ1-2, with D possibly matching TRBD1 (5 bases). Germline assignment: CDR1 MGHRA and CDR2 YSYEKL. CDR3 length: 14 residues. V lost 0 bases, J lost 3 bases, and 8 bases lay in between. CDR3 nucleotide sequence: TGCGCCAGCAGCCAAGATCGAGGGGACTATGGCTACACCTTC. It encodes CASSQDRGDYGYTF.

V and J are TRBV7-9 and TRBJ1-1; D not resolved. Germline V lookup: CDR1 SEHNR, CDR2 FQNEAQ (reference sequence). Trimming pared 4 bases from V and 3 bases from J, leaving 12 bases between. CDR3 length: 14 residues. The chain's CDR3 is CASSSQAAYTEAFF. The CDR3 bases are TGTGCCAGCAGCTCGCAGGCGGCATACACTGAAGCTTTCTTT. Combining the CDR3 with reference TRBV7-9 and TRBJ1-1 gives the whole variable domain DTGVSQNPRHKITKRGQNVTFRCDPISEHNRLYWYRQTLGQGPEFLTYFQNEAQLEKSRLLSDRFSAERPKGSFSTLEIQRTEQGDSAMYLCASSSQAAYTEAFFGQGTRLTVV.

The chain employs TRBV29-1 and TRBJ1-2, with D possibly TRBD1 on 5 matching bases. Germline V gene lookup returns CDR1 SQVTM and CDR2 ANQGSEA. V shed 3 bases and J shed 5 bases, with 10 bases lying between them. CDR3 length: 12 residues. DNA for the CDR3: TGCAGCGTTGATCTGGGACTTTATGGCTACACCTTC. This encodes CSVDLGLYGYTF.